Presented here are 24 T cell receptor beta chains from one specimen sequenced in a study of blood T cell repertoires in COVID-19. Assay used: immunoSEQ multiplex PCR; TCRdb lists only in-frame clones, some missing. The sample lists 350,000 or so clones; nearly 90% were seen once. Input material: peripheral blood. The receptors shown here come from a man aged 18 to 29 with active or convalescent COVID-19.

This chain joins TRBV18 and TRBJ1-1; TRBD1 might be the D (6 bases). Germline V gene data show CDR1 as KGHSH and CDR2 as LQKENI. V dropped 2 bases and J dropped 1 base, with 11 bases sitting between them. The CDR3 has 15 residues. The CDR3 DNA reads TGTGCCAGCTCACCAGGCCTACAGGGGAACACTGAAGCTTTCTTT. It encodes CASSPGLQGNTEAFF. Filled out from reference TRBV18 and TRBJ1-1, the complete variable domain reads NAGVMQNPRHLVRRRGQEARLRCSPMKGHSHVYWYRQLPEEGLKFMVYLQKENIIDESGMPKERFSAEFPKEGPSILRIQQVVRGDSAAYFCASSPGLQGNTEAFFGQGTRLTVV.

This clone appeared once. The chain has TRBV27 and TRBJ2-7; 8 bases match TRBD2. CDR1 and CDR2 (germline): MNHEY, SMNVEV (reference sequence). V was pared by 7 bases and J by 2 bases, with 7 bases of the junction left unmatched. This CDR3 has 14 residues. CDR3 bases: TGTGCCAGCAAGTTCGGGGGGGGCCCCTACGAGCAGTACTTC. Amino acid sequence: CASKFGGGPYEQYF.

This sequence joins TRBV6-6 and TRBJ1-5, with 7 bases aligning to TRBD1. CDR3 length: 13 residues. V lost 6 bases to trimming and J lost 6 bases; unmatched junction nucleotides: 5. Germline CDR1 is MNHNY and CDR2 is SVGAGI (reference sequence). CDR3 nucleotides: TGTGCCAGCAGAGGGACAGCCGGTCAGCCCCAGCATTTT. Its translation: CASRGTAGQPQHF.

This chain joins TRBV4-3 and TRBJ1-2, with 10 bases lining up with TRBD1. Germline CDR1 is LGHNA and CDR2 is YSLEER. This CDR3 has 13 residues. The V gene end was trimmed by 4 bases and the J gene end by 8 bases; junction bases not matched to a gene: 4. The CDR3 DNA follows: TGCGCCAGCAGCCGCGGGACAGGGGACGGCTACACCTTC. As protein: CASSRGTGDGYTF.

V and J are TRBV7-3 and TRBJ2-7, with 11 positions matching TRBD2. This CDR3 contains 13 residues. V shed 3 bases and J 6 bases; nucleotides not matched to a gene: 1. The germline gives CDR1 SGHTA, CDR2 FQGTGA. The chain's CDR3 is CASSLGTSGEQYF. In DNA form, the CDR3 reads TGTGCCAGCAGCTTGGGGACTAGCGGCGAGCAGTACTTC.

This chain links TRBV9 with TRBJ2-4; D is possibly TRBD1 (5 bases). Trimming removed 1 base from V and 5 bases from J, with 10 bases in between. Per the germline V gene, CDR1 is SGDLS and CDR2 is YYNGEE. The CDR3 sequence is 14 residues long. DNA of the CDR3: TGTGCCAGCAGCGTACAGGGTGGTCAAAACATTCAGTACTTC. It yields the protein CASSVQGGQNIQYF.

The chain joins TRBV7-9 to TRBJ1-1; no clear D gene. Deletions cut 1 base from V and 4 bases from J, with 10 bases between. The CDR3 runs to 14 residues. The V gene's germline CDR1 is SEHNR and CDR2 FQNEAQ (reference sequence). CDR3: CASSLERGVTEAFF. CDR3 nucleotides: TGTGCCAGCAGCTTAGAGCGGGGAGTCACTGAAGCTTTCTTT.

The gene calls are TRBV5-1 and TRBJ1-6, with D uncertain. V was trimmed by 2 bases and J by 2 bases, leaving 14 bases between them. CDR1 and CDR2 from the germline V gene are SGHRS and YFSETQ. The CDR3 covers 17 residues. The CDR3 loop reads CASSFEGPPTYNSPLHF. DNA for the CDR3: TGCGCCAGCAGCTTCGAGGGCCCCCCCACCTATAATTCACCCCTCCACTTT.

For the CDR3, the DNA is TGCACCAACTTTGCGCTCGGGGTCAACTACGAGCAGTACTTC. It yields the protein CTNFALGVNYEQYF. This rearrangement joins TRBV1 to TRBJ2-7; TRBD2 was called by the table and not checked on the DNA. TRBV1 is assigned pseudogene status. The CDR3 extends over 14 amino acids.

The gene calls are TRBV5-1 and TRBJ2-2, with a possible D match to TRBD2 (7 bases). Germline-derived CDR1 and CDR2 are SGHRS and YFSETQ. The CDR3 has 15 amino acids. V lost 2 bases and J lost 0, with 8 bases in between. The CDR3, as DNA: TGCGCCAGCAGCTTCGGGGGGCCGAACACCGGGGAGCTGTTTTTT. Its protein product is CASSFGGPNTGELFF.

The genes are TRBV24-1 and TRBJ2-1; 7 bases align to TRBD2. The CDR3 is 13 residues long. Per the germline V gene, CDR1 is KGHDR and CDR2 is SFDVKD. V dropped 5 bases and J dropped 5; count of bases not matched to a gene: 2. In DNA, the CDR3 is TGTGCCACCAGTGTCGGGACTAACAATGAGCAGTTCTTC. Amino acid sequence: CATSVGTNNEQFF.

The CDR3, as DNA: TGTGCCAGCTCCTGGAGTTGGGTCACGGAGACCCAGTACTTC. Residues: CASSWSWVTETQYF. The rearrangement uses TRBV18 and TRBJ2-5; D not resolved. This CDR3 has 14 residues. V lost 6 bases to trimming and J lost 5 bases, with 16 bases between them. The germline V gene encodes CDR1 KGHSH and CDR2 LQKENI.

V usage is TRBV28 and J usage is TRBJ1-2, with D possibly TRBD1 on 6 matching bases. The V and J ends lost 7 bases and 4 bases respectively, with 13 bases between them. This CDR3 is 13 amino acids long. Germline V gene sequence: CDR1 MDHEN, CDR2 SYDVKM. CDR3 sequence reads: CASKKGDRYGYTF. CDR3 nucleotides: TGTGCCAGCAAGAAGGGGGACCGCTATGGCTACACCTTC.

The chain joins TRBV3-1 (or the pseudogene TRBV3-2) to TRBJ2-1; unclear D gene. CDR3 length: 12 amino acids. CDR1 LGHDT and CDR2 YNNKEL come from the germline V gene (reference sequence). V shed 2 bases and J shed 7 bases, with 6 bases lying between them. The DNA of the CDR3 is TGTGCCAGCAGCCAAAGAGTGAATGAGCAGTTCTTC. It specifies CASSQRVNEQFF.

Written as DNA, the CDR3 is TGTGCCAGCAGCTCACTTAGGGGTCTACCAGGGGTAACTGAAGCTTTCTTT. Its translation is CASSSLRGLPGVTEAFF. The gene calls are TRBV11-2 and TRBJ1-1; D is possibly TRBD1 (6 bases). The length of the CDR3 is 17 residues. Germline lookup yields CDR1 SGHAT and CDR2 FQNNGV. Trimming pared 4 bases from V and 5 bases from J, leaving 23 bases between.

V is TRBV11-3 and J is TRBJ2-1; 11 bases map to TRBD2. The germline V gene has CDR1 SGHNT and CDR2 YENEEA. The CDR3 spans 17 residues. With 0 bases clipped from V and 6 bases from J, the junction kept 7 bases outside the gene matches. The CDR3 DNA follows: TGTGCCAGCAGCTTAGAGGGGAGACTAGCGGGACCCAATGAGCAGTTCTTC. This sequence encodes CASSLEGRLAGPNEQFF. Full variable domain (outside the CDR3, taken from reference TRBV11-3 and TRBJ2-1): EAGVVQSPRYKIIEKKQPVAFWCNPISGHNTLYWYLQNLGQGPELLIRYENEEAVDDSQLPKDRFSAERLKGVDSTLKIQPAELGDSAVYLCASSLEGRLAGPNEQFFGPGTRLTVL.

V and J are TRBV28 and TRBJ2-2, with a tentative D call TRBD2 (6 bases). Germline assignment: CDR1 MDHEN and CDR2 SYDVKM. CDR3 size: 14 residues. The V end was cut by 10 bases, the J end by 6 bases, with 18 bases between. The CDR3, as DNA: TGTGCCACCTCGTGGAGGGAGGTGGCCGGGGAGCTGTTTTTT. This encodes CATSWREVAGELFF.

The chain carries TRBV6-5 and TRBJ2-7; perhaps TRBD1 as D (6 bases). Germline V gives CDR1 MNHEY, CDR2 SVGAGI. The ends were cut back, 8 bases at V and 3 bases at J, with 11 bases in the middle. The CDR3 loop spans 12 amino acids. CDR3 amino acids: CASGGRGYEQYF. CDR3 coding DNA: TGTGCCAGCGGGGGCAGGGGCTACGAGCAGTACTTC.

The gene calls are TRBV4-2 and TRBJ1-6, with D tentatively TRBD1 (6 bases). Germline loops: CDR1 LGHNA, CDR2 YNFKEQ. V was cut by 0 bases and J by 6 bases, with 15 bases left in between. The CDR3 is 17 amino acids. The CDR3 loop is CASSQEGQHTLNSPLHF. The CDR3, as DNA: TGTGCCAGCAGCCAAGAAGGACAGCACACCCTTAATTCACCCCTCCACTTT.

The chain carries TRBV6-5 and TRBJ2-7, with D tentatively TRBD1 (6 bases). The V end lost 0 bases, the J end lost 6 bases, and 15 bases lay between the germline ends. The CDR3 runs to 15 residues. Per the germline V gene, CDR1 is MNHEY and CDR2 is SVGAGI. In DNA, the CDR3 is TGTGCCAGCAGTTACTCGATAGGGGGTCCCCTCGAGCAGTACTTC. Protein sequence: CASSYSIGGPLEQYF.

The count of this clone is one. This sequence joins TRBV28 and TRBJ1-6, with D perhaps TRBD1 (5 bases). The V gene lost 3 bases and the J gene lost 7 bases, with 22 bases spanning the gap. This CDR3 spans 18 amino acids. Germline V gene sequence: CDR1 MDHEN, CDR2 SYDVKM. The CDR3 DNA is TGTGCCAGCAGTTTGTTTGTACTAACGGGGGTGAAAAATTCACCCCTCCACTTT. Translated, it gives CASSLFVLTGVKNSPLHF.

The chain joins TRBV19 to TRBJ1-1; 10 nucleotides agree with TRBD1. The CDR3 runs 14 residues. In germline, CDR1 is LNHDA, CDR2 SQIVND (reference sequence). V lost 8 bases, J lost 3 bases, and 6 bases stayed unmatched. The CDR3 sequence: CASSGTGAYTEAFF. CDR3 nucleotides: TGTGCCAGTTCCGGGACAGGGGCCTACACTGAAGCTTTCTTT. Full variable domain (outside the CDR3, taken from reference TRBV19 and TRBJ1-1): DGGITQSPKYLFRKEGQNVTLSCEQNLNHDAMYWYRQDPGQGLRLIYYSQIVNDFQKGDIAEGYSVSREKKESFPLTVTSAQKNPTAFYLCASSGTGAYTEAFFGQGTRLTVV.

This clone was seen just once. J is TRBJ1-2 and V is TRBV4-1, with D possibly being TRBD1 (5 bases). This CDR3 spans 18 amino acids. Germline CDR1 and CDR2: MGHRA and YSYEKL. V was clipped by 0 bases and J by 4 bases, with 21 bases between them. CDR3 sequence: CASSQERPPLEGSYGYTF. The CDR3 nucleotides read TGCGCCAGCAGCCAAGAACGGCCCCCGTTGGAGGGGTCCTATGGCTACACCTTC.

V is TRBV18 and J is TRBJ2-1; 7 bases agree with TRBD1. This CDR3 region has 15 residues. Germline V lookup: CDR1 KGHSH, CDR2 LQKENI. The ends lost 6 bases at V and 1 base at J; junction bases unmatched: 6. Written as DNA, the CDR3 is TGTGCCAGCTCGCAAAGACAGGGATCCTACAATGAGCAGTTCTTC. Translated: CASSQRQGSYNEQFF.